One T cell receptor (beta chain) is described in this entry. This entry comes from a study of PD-L1 blockade in urothelial cancer. Study context: Analyses were performed on blood at 3 weeks after treatment start (the second dose) and at 6 weeks.

Looked up from germline, CDR1 is MDHEN and CDR2 is SYDVKM. This CDR3 has 13 residues. Trimming removed 8 bases at V and 0 bases at J, with 8 bases between. Sequencing was performed with immunoSEQ multiplex PCR; in TCRdb, only in-frame clones are kept and a portion is missing. The sample holds 80,000 to 130,000 clones, roughly nine tenths seen once. Patient disease was locally advanced or metastatic urothelial carcinoma. Sequencing used PBMCs, obtained around atezolizumab (anti-PD-L1) treatment. This sequence originates from a woman aged 80 or older with urothelial cancer. The chain carries TRBV28 and TRBJ1-5; no definite D call. The CDR3, as DNA: TGTGCCAGCGGCCCATATAGCAATCAGCCCCAGCATTTT. It codes for CASGPYSNQPQHF. Complete variable domain (other parts from reference TRBV28 and TRBJ1-5): DVKVTQSSRYLVKRTGEKVFLECVQDMDHENMFWYRQDPGLGLRLIYFSYDVKMKEKGDIPEGYSVSREKKERFSLILESASTNQTSMYLCASGPYSNQPQHFGDGTRLSIL.